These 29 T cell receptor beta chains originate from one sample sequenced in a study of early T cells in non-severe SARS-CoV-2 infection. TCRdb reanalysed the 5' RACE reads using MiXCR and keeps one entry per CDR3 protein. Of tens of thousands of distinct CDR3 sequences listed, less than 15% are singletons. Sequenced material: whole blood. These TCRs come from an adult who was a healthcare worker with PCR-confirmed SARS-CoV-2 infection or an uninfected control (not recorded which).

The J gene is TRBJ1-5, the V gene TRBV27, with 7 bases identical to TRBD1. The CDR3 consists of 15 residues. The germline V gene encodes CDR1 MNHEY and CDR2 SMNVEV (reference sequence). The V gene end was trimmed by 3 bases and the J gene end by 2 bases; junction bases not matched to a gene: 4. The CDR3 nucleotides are TGTGCCAGCAGTTTCAGGCAGGGGGGCAATCAGCCCCAGCATTTT. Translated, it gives CASSFRQGGNQPQHF.

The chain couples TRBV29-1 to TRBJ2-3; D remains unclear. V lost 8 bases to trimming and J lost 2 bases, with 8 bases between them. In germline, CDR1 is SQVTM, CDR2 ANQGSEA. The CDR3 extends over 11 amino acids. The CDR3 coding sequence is TGCAGCTTTACCTACACAGATACGCAGTATTTT. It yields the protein CSFTYTDTQYF.

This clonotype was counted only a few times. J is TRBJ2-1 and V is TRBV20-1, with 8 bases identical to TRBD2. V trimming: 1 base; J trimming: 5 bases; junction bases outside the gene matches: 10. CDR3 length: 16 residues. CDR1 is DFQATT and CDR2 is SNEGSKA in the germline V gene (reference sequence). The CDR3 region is CSARGHRREVNNEQFF. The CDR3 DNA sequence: TGCAGTGCTAGAGGGCATCGGCGGGAGGTGAACAATGAGCAGTTCTTC.

CDR3 residues: CSARGGRENTDTQYF. In DNA, the CDR3 is TGCAGTGCTAGAGGGGGGCGGGAGAACACAGATACGCAGTATTTT. The chain links TRBV20-1 to TRBJ2-3, with D perhaps TRBD2 (7 bases). Germline CDR1 DFQATT, CDR2 SNEGSKA (reference sequence). Trimming left V 1 base short and J 2 bases short, with 13 bases between. The CDR3 spans 15 residues.

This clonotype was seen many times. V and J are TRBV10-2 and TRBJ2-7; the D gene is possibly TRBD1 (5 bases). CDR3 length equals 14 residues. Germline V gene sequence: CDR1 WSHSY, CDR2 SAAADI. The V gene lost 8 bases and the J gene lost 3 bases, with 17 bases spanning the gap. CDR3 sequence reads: CASLGGNRFYEQYF. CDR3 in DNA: TGCGCCAGCCTTGGTGGGAACAGGTTCTACGAGCAGTACTTC.

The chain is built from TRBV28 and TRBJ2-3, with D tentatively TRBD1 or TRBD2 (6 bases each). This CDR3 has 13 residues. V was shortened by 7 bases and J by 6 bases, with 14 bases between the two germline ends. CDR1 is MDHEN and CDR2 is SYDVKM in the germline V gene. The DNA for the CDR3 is TGTGCCAGCAAGGTGGGGGGCAGGGATACGCAGTATTTT. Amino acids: CASKVGGRDTQYF.

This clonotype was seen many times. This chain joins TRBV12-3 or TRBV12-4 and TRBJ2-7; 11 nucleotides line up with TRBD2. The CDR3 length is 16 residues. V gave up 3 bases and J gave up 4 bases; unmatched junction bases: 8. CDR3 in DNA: TGTGCCAGCAGTTTTATAGCGGGAGGGATCCGGTACGAGCAGTACTTC. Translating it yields CASSFIAGGIRYEQYF.

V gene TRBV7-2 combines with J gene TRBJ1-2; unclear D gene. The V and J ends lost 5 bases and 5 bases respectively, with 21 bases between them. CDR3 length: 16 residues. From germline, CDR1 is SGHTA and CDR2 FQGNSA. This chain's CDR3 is CASSPFQLVEAYGYTF. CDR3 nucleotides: TGTGCCAGCAGCCCCTTTCAGTTAGTGGAGGCTTATGGCTACACCTTC.

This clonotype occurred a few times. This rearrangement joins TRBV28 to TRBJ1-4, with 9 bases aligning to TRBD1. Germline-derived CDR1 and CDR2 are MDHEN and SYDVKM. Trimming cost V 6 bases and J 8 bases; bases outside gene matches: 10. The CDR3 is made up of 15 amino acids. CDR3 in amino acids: CASSITTGGIEKLFF. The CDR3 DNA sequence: TGTGCCAGCAGCATTACGACAGGGGGGATCGAAAAACTGTTTTTT. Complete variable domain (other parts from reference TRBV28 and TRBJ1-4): DVKVTQSSRYLVKRTGEKVFLECVQDMDHENMFWYRQDPGLGLRLIYFSYDVKMKEKGDIPEGYSVSREKKERFSLILESASTNQTSMYLCASSITTGGIEKLFFGSGTQLSVL.

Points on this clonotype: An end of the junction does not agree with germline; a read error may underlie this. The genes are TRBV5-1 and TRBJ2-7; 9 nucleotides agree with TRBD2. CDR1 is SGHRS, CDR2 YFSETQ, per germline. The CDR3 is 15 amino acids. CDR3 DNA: TGCGCCAGCAACTTGGATAGCGGGGGTTTTTACGAGCAGTACTTC. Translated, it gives CASNLDSGGFYEQYF. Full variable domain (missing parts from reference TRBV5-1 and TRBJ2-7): KAGVTQTPRYLIKTRGQQVTLSCSPISGHRSVSWYQQTPGQGLQFLFEYFSETQRNKGNFPGRFSGRQFSNSRSEMNVSTLELGDSALYLCASNLDSGGFYEQYFGPGTRLTVT.

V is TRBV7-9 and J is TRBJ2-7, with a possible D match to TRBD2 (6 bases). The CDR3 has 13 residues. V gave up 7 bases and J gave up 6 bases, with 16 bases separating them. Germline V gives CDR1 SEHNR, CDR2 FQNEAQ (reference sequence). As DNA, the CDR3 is TGTGCCAGCACTAACCAGGGTAGCGGCGAGCAGTACTTC. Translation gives CASTNQGSGEQYF.

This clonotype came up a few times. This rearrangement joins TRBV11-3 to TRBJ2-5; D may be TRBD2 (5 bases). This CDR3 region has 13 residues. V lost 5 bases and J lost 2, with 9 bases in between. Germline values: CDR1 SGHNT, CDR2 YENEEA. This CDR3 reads CASSRGVQETQYF. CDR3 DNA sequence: TGTGCCAGCAGCCGGGGAGTACAAGAGACCCAGTACTTC.

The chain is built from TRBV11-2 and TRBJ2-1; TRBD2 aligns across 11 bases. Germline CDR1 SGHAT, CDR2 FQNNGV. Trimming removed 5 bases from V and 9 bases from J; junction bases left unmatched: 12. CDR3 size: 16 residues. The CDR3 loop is CASSPASGRIGGEQFF. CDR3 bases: TGTGCCAGCAGCCCCGCTAGCGGGAGGATAGGGGGTGAGCAGTTCTTC.

CDR3 nucleotide sequence: TGTGCCAGCAGCCCGGGACGGACCCTAGGTGGCTACACCTTC. Translated: CASSPGRTLGGYTF. The V and J genes are TRBV5-4 and TRBJ1-2, with a tentative D call TRBD1 (5 bases). With 4 bases removed from V and 7 bases from J, the gap between germline ends came to 17 bases. Per the germline V gene, CDR1 is SGHNT and CDR2 is YYREEE (reference sequence). This CDR3 has 14 amino acids.

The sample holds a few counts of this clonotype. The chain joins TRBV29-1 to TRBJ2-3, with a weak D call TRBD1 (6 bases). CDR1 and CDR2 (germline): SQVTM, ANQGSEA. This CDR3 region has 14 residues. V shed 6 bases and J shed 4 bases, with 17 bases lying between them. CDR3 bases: TGCAGCGTAGCCGACAGGATACTCGCAGATACGCAGTATTTT. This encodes CSVADRILADTQYF.

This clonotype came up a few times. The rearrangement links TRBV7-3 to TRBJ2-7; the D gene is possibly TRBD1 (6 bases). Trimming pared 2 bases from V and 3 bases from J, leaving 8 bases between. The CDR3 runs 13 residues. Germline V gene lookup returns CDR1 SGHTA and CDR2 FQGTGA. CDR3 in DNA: TGTGCCAGCAGCTTAGGGGGACACTACGAGCAGTACTTC. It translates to CASSLGGHYEQYF. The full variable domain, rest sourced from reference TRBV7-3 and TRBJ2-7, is GAGVSQTPSNKVTEKGKYVELRCDPISGHTALYWYRQSLGQGPEFLIYFQGTGAADDSGLPNDRFFAVRPEGSVSTLKIQRTERGDSAVYLCASSLGGHYEQYFGPGTRLTVT.

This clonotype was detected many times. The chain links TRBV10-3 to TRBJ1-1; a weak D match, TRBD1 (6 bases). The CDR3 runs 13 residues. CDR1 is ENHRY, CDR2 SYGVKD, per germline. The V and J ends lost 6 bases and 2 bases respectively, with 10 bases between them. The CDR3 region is CAIRGTINTEAFF. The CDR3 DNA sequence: TGTGCCATCAGGGGGACAATAAACACTGAAGCTTTCTTT.

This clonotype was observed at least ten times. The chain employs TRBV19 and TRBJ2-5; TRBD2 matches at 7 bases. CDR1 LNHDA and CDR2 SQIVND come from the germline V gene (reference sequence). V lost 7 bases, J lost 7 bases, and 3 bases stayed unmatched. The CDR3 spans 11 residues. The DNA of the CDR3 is TGTGCCAGTAAAGCGGGAATGACCCAGTACTTC. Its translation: CASKAGMTQYF.

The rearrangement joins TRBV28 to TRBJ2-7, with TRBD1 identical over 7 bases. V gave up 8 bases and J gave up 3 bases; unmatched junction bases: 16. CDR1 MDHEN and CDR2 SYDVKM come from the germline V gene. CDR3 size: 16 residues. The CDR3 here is CASESRGRDRVYEQYF. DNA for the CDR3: TGTGCCAGCGAGTCCAGGGGACGGGACAGAGTCTACGAGCAGTACTTC.

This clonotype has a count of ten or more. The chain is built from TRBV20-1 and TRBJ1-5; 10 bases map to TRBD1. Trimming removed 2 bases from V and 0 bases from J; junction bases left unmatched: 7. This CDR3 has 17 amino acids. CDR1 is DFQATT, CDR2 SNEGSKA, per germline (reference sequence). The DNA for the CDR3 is TGCAGTGCTAGATCGGGACAGGGGACTTTTAGCAATCAGCCCCAGCATTTT. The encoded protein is CSARSGQGTFSNQPQHF.

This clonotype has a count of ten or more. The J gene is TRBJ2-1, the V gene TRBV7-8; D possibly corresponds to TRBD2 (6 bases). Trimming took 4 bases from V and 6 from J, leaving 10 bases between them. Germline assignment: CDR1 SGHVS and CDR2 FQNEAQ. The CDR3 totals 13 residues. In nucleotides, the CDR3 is TGTGCCAGCAGCTGGGGACTCCGCAATGAGCAGTTCTTC. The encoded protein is CASSWGLRNEQFF.

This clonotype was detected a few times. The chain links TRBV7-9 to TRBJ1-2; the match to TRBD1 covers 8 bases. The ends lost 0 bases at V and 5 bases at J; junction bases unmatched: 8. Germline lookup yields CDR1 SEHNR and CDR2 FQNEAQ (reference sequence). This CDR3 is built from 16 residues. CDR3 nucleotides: TGTGCCAGCAGCTTAGCCACCGGACAGGGTGGATATGGCTACACCTTC. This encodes CASSLATGQGGYGYTF.

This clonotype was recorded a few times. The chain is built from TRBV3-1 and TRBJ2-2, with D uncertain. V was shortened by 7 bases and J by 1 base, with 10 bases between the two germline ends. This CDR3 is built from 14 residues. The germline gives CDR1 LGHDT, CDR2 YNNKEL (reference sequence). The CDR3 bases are TGTGCCAGCACCGAAACCCAGAACACCGGGGAGCTGTTTTTT. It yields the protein CASTETQNTGELFF.

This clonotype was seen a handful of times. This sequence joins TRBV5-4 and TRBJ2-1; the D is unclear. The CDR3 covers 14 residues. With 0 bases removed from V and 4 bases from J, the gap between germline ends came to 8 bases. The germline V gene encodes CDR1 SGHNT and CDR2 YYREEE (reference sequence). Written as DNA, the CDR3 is TGTGCCAGCAGCTTGGGCACAGCGTACAATGAGCAGTTCTTC. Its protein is CASSLGTAYNEQFF.

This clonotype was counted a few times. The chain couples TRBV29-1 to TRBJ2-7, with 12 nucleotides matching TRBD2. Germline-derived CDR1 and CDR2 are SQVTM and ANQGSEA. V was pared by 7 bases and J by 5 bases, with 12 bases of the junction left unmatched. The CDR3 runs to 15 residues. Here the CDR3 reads CSATTSGRVGDEQYF. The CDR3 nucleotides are TGCAGCGCCACGACTAGCGGGAGAGTCGGCGACGAGCAGTACTTC.

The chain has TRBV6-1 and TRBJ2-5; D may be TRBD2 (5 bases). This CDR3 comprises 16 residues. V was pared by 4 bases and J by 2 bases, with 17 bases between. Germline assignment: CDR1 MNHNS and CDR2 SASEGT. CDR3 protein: CASSASRRARQETQYF. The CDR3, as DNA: TGTGCCAGCAGTGCGTCGCGGCGGGCCCGTCAAGAGACCCAGTACTTC.

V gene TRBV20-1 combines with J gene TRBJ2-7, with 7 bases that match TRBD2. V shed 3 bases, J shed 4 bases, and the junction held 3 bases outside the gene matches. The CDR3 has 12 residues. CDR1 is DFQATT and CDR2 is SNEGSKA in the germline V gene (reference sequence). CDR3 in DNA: TGCAGTGCTAGCGGGAGGCTGTACGAGCAGTACTTC. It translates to CSASGRLYEQYF.

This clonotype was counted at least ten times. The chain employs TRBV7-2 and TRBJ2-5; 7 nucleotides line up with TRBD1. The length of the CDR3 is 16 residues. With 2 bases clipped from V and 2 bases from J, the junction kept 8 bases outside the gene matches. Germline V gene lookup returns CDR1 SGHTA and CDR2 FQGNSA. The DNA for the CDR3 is TGTGCCAGCAGCTTACACTACAGGGGACCACAAGAGACCCAGTACTTC. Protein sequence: CASSLHYRGPQETQYF.

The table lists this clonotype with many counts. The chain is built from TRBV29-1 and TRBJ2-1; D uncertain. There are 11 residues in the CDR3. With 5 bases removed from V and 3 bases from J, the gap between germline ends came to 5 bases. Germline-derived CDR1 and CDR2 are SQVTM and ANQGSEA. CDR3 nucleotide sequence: TGCAGCGTTTCAAACTACAATGAGCAGTTCTTC. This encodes CSVSNYNEQFF.